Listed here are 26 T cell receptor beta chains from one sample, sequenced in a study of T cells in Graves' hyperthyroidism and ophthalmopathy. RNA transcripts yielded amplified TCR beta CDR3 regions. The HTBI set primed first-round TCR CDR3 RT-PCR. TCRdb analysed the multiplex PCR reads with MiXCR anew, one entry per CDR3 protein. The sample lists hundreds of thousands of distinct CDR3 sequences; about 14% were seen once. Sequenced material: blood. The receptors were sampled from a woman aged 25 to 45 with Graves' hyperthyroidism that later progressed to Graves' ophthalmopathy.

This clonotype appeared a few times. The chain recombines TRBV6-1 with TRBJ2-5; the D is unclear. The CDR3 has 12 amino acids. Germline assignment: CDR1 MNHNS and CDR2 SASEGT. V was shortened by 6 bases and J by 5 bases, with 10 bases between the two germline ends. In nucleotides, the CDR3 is TGTGCCAGCAGGTCCGAAGGGGAGACCCAGTACTTC. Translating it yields CASRSEGETQYF.

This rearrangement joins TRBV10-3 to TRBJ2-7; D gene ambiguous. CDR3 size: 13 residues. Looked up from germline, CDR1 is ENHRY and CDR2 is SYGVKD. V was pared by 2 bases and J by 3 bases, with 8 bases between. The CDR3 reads CAISEESSYEQYF. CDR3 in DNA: TGTGCCATCAGTGAGGAAAGCAGCTACGAGCAGTACTTC.

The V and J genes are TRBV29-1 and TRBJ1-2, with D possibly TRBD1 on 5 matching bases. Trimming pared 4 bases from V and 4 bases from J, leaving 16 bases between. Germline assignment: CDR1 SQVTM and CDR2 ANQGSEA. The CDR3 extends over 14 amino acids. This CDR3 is CSVAGGGSGYGYTF. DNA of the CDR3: TGCAGCGTTGCCGGTGGGGGTAGTGGCTATGGCTACACCTTC.

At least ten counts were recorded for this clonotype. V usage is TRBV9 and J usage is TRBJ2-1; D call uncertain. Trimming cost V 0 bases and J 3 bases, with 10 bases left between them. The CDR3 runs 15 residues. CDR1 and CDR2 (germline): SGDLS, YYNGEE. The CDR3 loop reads CASSVGVVLYNEQFF. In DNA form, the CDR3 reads TGTGCCAGCAGCGTAGGAGTAGTCCTCTACAATGAGCAGTTCTTC.

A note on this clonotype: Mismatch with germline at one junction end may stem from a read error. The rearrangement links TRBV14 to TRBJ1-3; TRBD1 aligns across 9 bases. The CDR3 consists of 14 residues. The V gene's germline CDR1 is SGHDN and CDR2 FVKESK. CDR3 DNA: TGTGCCAGCAGCCAAGGACCTCTGGACAGGGGCTCTAATTTT. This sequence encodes CASSQGPLDRGSNF.

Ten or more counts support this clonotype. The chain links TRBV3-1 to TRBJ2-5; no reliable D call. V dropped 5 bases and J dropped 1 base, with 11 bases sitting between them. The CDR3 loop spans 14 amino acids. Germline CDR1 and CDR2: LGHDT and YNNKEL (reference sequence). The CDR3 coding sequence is TGTGCCAGCAGCATCAGCAGATTCCAAGAGACCCAGTACTTC. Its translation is CASSISRFQETQYF.

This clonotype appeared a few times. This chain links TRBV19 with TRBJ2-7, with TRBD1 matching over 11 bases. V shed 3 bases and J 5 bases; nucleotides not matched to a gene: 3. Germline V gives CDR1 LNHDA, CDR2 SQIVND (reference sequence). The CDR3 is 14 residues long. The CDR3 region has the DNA TGTGCCAGTAGTATGGACAGGGGGCAAGACGAGCAGTACTTC. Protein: CASSMDRGQDEQYF.

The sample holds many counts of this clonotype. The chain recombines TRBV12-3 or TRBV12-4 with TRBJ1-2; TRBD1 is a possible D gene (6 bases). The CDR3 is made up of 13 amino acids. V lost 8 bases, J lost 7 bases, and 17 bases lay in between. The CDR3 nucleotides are TGTGCCAGCCAGGGGCCGCTCTATGTTGGCTACACCTTC. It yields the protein CASQGPLYVGYTF.

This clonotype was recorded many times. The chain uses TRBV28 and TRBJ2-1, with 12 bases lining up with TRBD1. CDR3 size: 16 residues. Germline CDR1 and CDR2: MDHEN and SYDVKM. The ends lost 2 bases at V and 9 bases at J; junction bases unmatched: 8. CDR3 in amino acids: CASSLLPGQGASEQFF. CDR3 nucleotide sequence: TGTGCCAGCAGTTTACTACCGGGACAGGGGGCGAGTGAGCAGTTCTTC.

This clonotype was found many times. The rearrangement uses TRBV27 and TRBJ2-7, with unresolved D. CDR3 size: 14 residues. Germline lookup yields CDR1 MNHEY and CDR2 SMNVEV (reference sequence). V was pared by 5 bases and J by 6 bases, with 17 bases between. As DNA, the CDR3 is TGTGCCAGCAGTCCCCGGAGTGGGTTTGGCGAGCAGTACTTC. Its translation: CASSPRSGFGEQYF.

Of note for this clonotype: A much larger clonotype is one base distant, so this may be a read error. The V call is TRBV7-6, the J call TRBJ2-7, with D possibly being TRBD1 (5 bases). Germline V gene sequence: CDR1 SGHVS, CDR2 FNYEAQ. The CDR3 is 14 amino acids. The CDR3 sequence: CASSLTRDTYEQHF. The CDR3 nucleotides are TGTGCCAGCAGCCTCACCAGGGATACCTACGAGCAGCACTTC.

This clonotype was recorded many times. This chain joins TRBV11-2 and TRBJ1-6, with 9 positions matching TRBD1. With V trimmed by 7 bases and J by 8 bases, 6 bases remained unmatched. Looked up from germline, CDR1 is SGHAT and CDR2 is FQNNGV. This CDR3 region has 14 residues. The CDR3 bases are TGTGCCAGCACCGGGACAGGGATTTATTCACCCCTCCACTTT. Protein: CASTGTGIYSPLHF.

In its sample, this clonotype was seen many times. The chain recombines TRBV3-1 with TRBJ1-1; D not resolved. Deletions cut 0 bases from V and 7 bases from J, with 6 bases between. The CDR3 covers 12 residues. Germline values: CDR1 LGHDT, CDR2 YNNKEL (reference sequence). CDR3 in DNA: TGTGCCAGCAGCCAAGAGGCGGGTGAAGCTTTCTTT. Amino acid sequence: CASSQEAGEAFF. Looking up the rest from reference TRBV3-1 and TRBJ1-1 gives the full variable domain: DTAVSQTPKYLVTQMGNDKSIKCEQNLGHDTMYWYKQDSKKFLKIMFSYNNKELIINETVPNRFSPKSPDKAHLNLHINSLELGDSAVYFCASSQEAGEAFFGQGTRLTVV.

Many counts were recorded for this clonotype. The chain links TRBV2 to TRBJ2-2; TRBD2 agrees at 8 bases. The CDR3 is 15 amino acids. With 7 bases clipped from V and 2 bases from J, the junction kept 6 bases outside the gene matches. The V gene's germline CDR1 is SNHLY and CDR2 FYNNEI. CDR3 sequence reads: CASTGAGVNTGELFF. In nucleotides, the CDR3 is TGTGCCAGCACCGGAGCGGGAGTTAACACCGGGGAGCTGTTTTTT.

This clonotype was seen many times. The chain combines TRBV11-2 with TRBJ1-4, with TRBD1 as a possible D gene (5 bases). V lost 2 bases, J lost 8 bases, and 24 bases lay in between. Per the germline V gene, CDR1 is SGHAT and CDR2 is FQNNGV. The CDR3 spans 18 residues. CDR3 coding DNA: TGTGCCAGCAGCTTATTCGGGGTGGGGGAGAGGGTCAACGAAAAACTGTTTTTT. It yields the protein CASSLFGVGERVNEKLFF.

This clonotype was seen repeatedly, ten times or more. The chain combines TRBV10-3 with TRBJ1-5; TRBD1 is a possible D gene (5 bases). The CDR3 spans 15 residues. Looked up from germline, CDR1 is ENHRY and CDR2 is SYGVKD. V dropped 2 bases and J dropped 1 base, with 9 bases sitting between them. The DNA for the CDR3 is TGTGCCATCAGTGAGGGGGGGGAAAGCAATCAGCCCCAGCATTTT. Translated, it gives CAISEGGESNQPQHF.

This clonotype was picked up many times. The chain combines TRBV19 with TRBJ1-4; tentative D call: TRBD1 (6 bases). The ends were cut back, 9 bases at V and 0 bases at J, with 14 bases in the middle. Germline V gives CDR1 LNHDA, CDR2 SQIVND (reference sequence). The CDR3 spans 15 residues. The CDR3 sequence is CASTGQPATNEKLFF. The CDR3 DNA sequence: TGTGCCAGCACTGGACAGCCCGCAACTAATGAAAAACTGTTTTTT.

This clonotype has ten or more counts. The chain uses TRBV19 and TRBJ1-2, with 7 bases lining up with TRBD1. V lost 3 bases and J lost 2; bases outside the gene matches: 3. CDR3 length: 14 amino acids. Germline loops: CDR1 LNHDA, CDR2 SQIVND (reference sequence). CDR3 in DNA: TGTGCCAGTAGTATTGGGACAGCCAACTATGGCTACACCTTC. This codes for CASSIGTANYGYTF.

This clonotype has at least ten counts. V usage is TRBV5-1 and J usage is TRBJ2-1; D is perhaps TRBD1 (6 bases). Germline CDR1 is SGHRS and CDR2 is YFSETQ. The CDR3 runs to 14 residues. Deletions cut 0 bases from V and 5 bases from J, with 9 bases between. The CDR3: CASSLARQDNEQFF. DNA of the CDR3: TGCGCCAGCAGCTTGGCACGACAGGACAATGAGCAGTTCTTC. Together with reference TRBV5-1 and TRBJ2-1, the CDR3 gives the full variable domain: KAGVTQTPRYLIKTRGQQVTLSCSPISGHRSVSWYQQTPGQGLQFLFEYFSETQRNKGNFPGRFSGRQFSNSRSEMNVSTLELGDSALYLCASSLARQDNEQFFGPGTRLTVL.

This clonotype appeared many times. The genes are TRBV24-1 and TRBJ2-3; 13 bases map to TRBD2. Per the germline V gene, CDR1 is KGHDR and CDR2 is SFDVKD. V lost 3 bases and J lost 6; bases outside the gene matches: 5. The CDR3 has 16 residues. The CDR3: CATSDRTSGSFDTQYF. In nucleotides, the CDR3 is TGTGCCACCAGTGATCGGACTAGCGGGAGTTTCGATACGCAGTATTTT.

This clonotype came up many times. The CDR3 spells CASSSRAGQETQYF. The CDR3 nucleotides read TGTGCCAGCAGCTCGCGAGCGGGGCAAGAGACCCAGTACTTC. The chain is built from TRBV3-1 and TRBJ2-5; 7 nucleotides match TRBD2. From germline, CDR1 is LGHDT and CDR2 YNNKEL (reference sequence). V lost 5 bases, J lost 2 bases, and 5 bases stayed unmatched. The CDR3 has 14 residues.

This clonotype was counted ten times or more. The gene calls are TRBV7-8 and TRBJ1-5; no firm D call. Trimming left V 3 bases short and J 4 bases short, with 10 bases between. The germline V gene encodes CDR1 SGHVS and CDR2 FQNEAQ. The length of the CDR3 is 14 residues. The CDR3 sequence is CASSFRTGNQPQHF. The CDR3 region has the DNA TGTGCCAGCAGCTTCAGGACGGGGAATCAGCCCCAGCATTTT.

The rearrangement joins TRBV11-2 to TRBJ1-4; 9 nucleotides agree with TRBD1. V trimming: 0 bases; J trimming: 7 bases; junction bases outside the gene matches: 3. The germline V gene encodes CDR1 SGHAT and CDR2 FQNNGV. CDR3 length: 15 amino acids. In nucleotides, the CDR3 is TGTGCCAGCAGCTTAGATGGGACAGGGATTGAAAAACTGTTTTTT. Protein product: CASSLDGTGIEKLFF. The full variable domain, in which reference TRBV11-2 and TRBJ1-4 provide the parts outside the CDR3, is EAGVAQSPRYKIIEKRQSVAFWCNPISGHATLYWYQQILGQGPKLLIQFQNNGVVDDSQLPKDRFSAERLKGVDSTLKIQPAKLEDSAVYLCASSLDGTGIEKLFFGSGTQLSVL.

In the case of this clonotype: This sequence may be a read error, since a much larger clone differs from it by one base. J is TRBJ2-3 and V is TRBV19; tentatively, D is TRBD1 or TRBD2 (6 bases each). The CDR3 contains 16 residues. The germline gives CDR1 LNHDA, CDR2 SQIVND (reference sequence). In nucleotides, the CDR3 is TGTGCCAGTAGTATGAATTCGGGGGCCTTCACAGGTACGCAGTATTTT. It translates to CASSMNSGAFTGTQYF.

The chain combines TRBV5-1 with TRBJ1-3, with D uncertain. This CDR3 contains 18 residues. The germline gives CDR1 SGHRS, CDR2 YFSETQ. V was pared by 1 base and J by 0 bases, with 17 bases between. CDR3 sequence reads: CASSLRSPAESSGNTIYF. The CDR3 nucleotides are TGCGCCAGCAGCTTGAGGAGCCCGGCGGAGAGCTCTGGAAACACCATATATTTT.

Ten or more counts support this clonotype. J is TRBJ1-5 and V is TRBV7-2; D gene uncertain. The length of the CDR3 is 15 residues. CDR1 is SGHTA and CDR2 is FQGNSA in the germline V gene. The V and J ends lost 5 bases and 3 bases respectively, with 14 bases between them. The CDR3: CASSRERVHNQPQHF. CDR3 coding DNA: TGTGCCAGCAGCCGCGAGAGGGTCCACAATCAGCCCCAGCATTTT.